What follows is one T cell receptor beta chain and its context. This specimen comes from a study of T cells in Graves' hyperthyroidism and ophthalmopathy. TCR beta CDR3 regions were amplified from RNA transcripts. TCR CDR3 underwent first-round RT-PCR with the HTBI primer set. MiXCR, applied by TCRdb to the multiplex PCR reads, yields one record per CDR3 protein. The sample has about 260,000 distinct CDR3 sequences, less than 30% seen once. The CDR3 sequence is 16 residues long. The V and J ends lost 3 bases and 10 bases, in that order; junction bases with no gene match: 11. Germline V gene sequence: CDR1 SGHRS, CDR2 YFSETQ.

The receptor's source is a man aged 35 to 55 with Graves' hyperthyroidism that later progressed to Graves' ophthalmopathy. The sequencing sample was made of blood. The J gene is TRBJ2-2, the V gene TRBV5-1, with 11 positions matching TRBD2. The CDR3 is CASSYRTSGPSMELFF. The CDR3 DNA reads as TGCGCCAGCAGCTACCGGACTAGCGGGCCCTCCATGGAGCTGTTTTTT.